This passage covers 5 T cell receptor beta chains from one sample sequenced in a study of T cells in Graves' hyperthyroidism and ophthalmopathy. Amplification of TCR beta CDR3 regions was performed using RNA transcripts as template. The HTBI primer set drove a first-round RT-PCR of the TCR CDR3. TCRdb analysed the multiplex PCR reads with MiXCR anew, one entry per CDR3 protein. The sample has 450,000 to 650,000 distinct CDR3 sequences, under 25% seen once; the top ten hold around a quarter. Sequenced: blood. The source is a man between 18 and 35 years old with Graves' hyperthyroidism.

This sequence joins TRBV6-2 or TRBV6-3 and TRBJ1-2; tentatively, D is TRBD1 (6 bases). CDR3 size: 15 residues. Per germline, CDR1 MNHEY and CDR2 SVGEGT. V was clipped by 6 bases and J by 0 bases, with 14 bases between them. CDR3 sequence reads: CASRSRDTSNYGYTF. The CDR3 region has the DNA TGTGCCAGCAGATCTCGGGACACTTCTAACTATGGCTACACCTTC.

This clonotype was seen ten or more times. V and J are TRBV11-2 and TRBJ2-7, with TRBD1 matching 8 bases. CDR1 is SGHAT and CDR2 is FQNNGV in the germline V gene. V lost 1 base to trimming and J lost 7 bases; unmatched junction nucleotides: 6. This CDR3 comprises 14 residues. The chain's CDR3 is CASSLGRGLGEQYF. The CDR3 DNA reads as TGTGCCAGCAGCTTAGGCAGGGGGCTGGGAGAGCAGTACTTC.

This clonotype was picked up many times. This CDR3 reads CASSLGGGTGTYEQYF. Here the CDR3 DNA reads TGTGCCAGCAGTTTAGGGGGGGGGACAGGAACCTACGAGCAGTACTTC. V usage is TRBV12-3 or TRBV12-4 and J usage is TRBJ2-7; the D gene is possibly TRBD1 (8 bases). The CDR3 contains 16 residues. The V and J ends lost 1 base and 2 bases respectively, with 15 bases between them.

This clonotype has only a few counts. The V and J genes are TRBV2 and TRBJ2-5; possibly TRBD1 for D (6 bases). CDR3 length equals 15 residues. The V end lost 3 bases, the J end lost 5 bases, and 16 bases lay between the germline ends. Per the germline V gene, CDR1 is SNHLY and CDR2 is FYNNEI. CDR3 loop: CASSDARGELETQYF. As DNA, the CDR3 is TGTGCCAGCAGTGACGCCAGGGGTGAATTGGAGACCCAGTACTTC.

At least ten counts were recorded for this clonotype. The rearrangement uses TRBV27 and TRBJ2-7; the match to TRBD1 covers 9 bases. The germline V gene encodes CDR1 MNHEY and CDR2 SMNVEV (reference sequence). After removal of 5 bases from V and 1 base from J, the junction contained 6 bases not matched to a gene. CDR3 length: 15 residues. The CDR3 loop reads CASSLYRGLSYEQYF. For the CDR3, the DNA is TGTGCCAGCAGTCTTTACAGGGGGCTGTCCTACGAGCAGTACTTC.